Listed below are T cell receptor beta chains from one sample, sequenced in a study of Ad26.COV2.S vaccination and SARS-CoV-2 variants. The protocol was immunoSEQ multiplex PCR, while the TCRdb copy is restricted to in-frame clones and leaves out a portion. This sample has around 320,000 clones; around 86% occur once, and the top ten carry roughly 3.1%. The sequences come from peripheral blood, collected in a trial of Ad26.COV2.S vaccine versus placebo. The receptors derive from a person between 18 and 65 years old who received the Ad26.COV2.S COVID-19 vaccine or a placebo. Both conserved end residues are trimmed from each CDR3.

length: 12; J: TRBJ2-2; V: TRBV6-5; CDR3: ASSPSGDGGELF
length: 12; J: TRBJ1-2; V: TRBV5-4; CDR3: ASSLRQGNYGYT
length: 14; J: TRBJ2-4; V: TRBV6-6; CDR3: ASSSANRGAKNIQY
length: 12; J: TRBJ2-5; V: TRBV19; CDR3: ASSIGGVEETQY
length: 13; J: TRBJ2-7; V: TRBV7-9; CDR3: AGTSGGHPPLEQY
length: 13; J: TRBJ1-2; V: TRBV19; CDR3: ASSSTLTGQDGYT
length: 14; J: TRBJ1-6; V: TRBV5-1; CDR3: ASHPRDPPLDSPLH
length: 12; J: TRBJ1-1; V: TRBV7-2; CDR3: ASSLAWQNTEAF
length: 13; J: TRBJ1-5; V: TRBV3-1/TRBV3-2; CDR3: ASSPSGFSNQPQH
length: 9; J: TRBJ1-6; V: TRBV11-2; CDR3: ASALGLPLH
length: 11; J: TRBJ2-3; V: TRBV4-2; CDR3: ASSQDRLQTQY
length: 13; J: TRBJ1-4; V: TRBV4-3; CDR3: ASSPLGTGGEKLF
length: 12; J: TRBJ2-1; V: TRBV20-1; CDR3: SASTRGSYNEQF
length: 13; J: TRBJ2-7; V: TRBV19; CDR3: ASSIVGDGTYEQY
length: 12; J: TRBJ1-1; V: TRBV9; CDR3: ASSVGGNGAEAF
length: 12; J: TRBJ1-3; V: TRBV14; CDR3: ASSQDLQAGTIY
length: 17; J: TRBJ2-3; V: TRBV5-1; CDR3: ASSLDGLAGGTSTDTQY
length: 11; J: TRBJ2-1; V: TRBV6-1; CDR3: ASSESGDNEQF
length: 11; J: TRBJ2-2; V: TRBV5-1; CDR3: ATRDDLIGELF
length: 14; J: TRBJ1-5; V: TRBV7-6; CDR3: ASSLFEGAGNQPQH
length: 12; J: TRBJ1-5; V: TRBV6-5; CDR3: ASTAGTGNQPQH
length: 12; J: TRBJ2-3; V: TRBV7-9; CDR3: ASTFGLATDTQY
length: 13; J: TRBJ1-2; V: TRBV9; CDR3: ASSVDRPGPRGYT
length: 12; J: TRBJ1-5; V: TRBV18; CDR3: ASSQGLSNQPQH
length: 14; J: TRBJ1-1; V: TRBV5-1; CDR3: ASSTQGGGMNTEAF
length: 14; J: TRBJ1-6; V: TRBV18; CDR3: ASSPGQGADNSPLH
length: 13; J: TRBJ2-7; V: TRBV6-1; CDR3: ASSEDSYRSYEQY
length: 11; J: TRBJ1-2; V: TRBV15; CDR3: ATSREQSYGYT
length: 13; J: TRBJ2-5; V: TRBV5-5; CDR3: ASSRLAGTQETQY
length: 13; J: TRBJ2-5; V: TRBV5-1; CDR3: ASSLGTEYQETQY
length: 13; J: TRBJ2-3; V: TRBV2; CDR3: ASSSGDARADTQY
length: 17; J: TRBJ1-5; V: TRBV6-1; CDR3: ASSETYDRTGYSNQPQH
length: 12; J: TRBJ2-7; V: TRBV4-2; CDR3: ASSHPGQVVEQY
length: 11; J: TRBJ2-1; V: TRBV6-6; CDR3: ASSHGQGNEQF
length: 13; J: TRBJ1-6; V: TRBV7-2; CDR3: ASSPEGQYNSPLH
length: 12; J: TRBJ2-7; V: TRBV7-9; CDR3: ASSSRQGAYEQY
length: 14; J: TRBJ2-1; V: TRBV18; CDR3: ASSSRQVSFYNEQF
length: 11; J: TRBJ2-7; V: TRBV5-1; CDR3: ASTSGPNYEQY
length: 12; J: TRBJ2-7; V: TRBV10-1; CDR3: ASSTRDRSYEQY